The T cell receptor beta chain described here comes from a study of T cells in Graves' hyperthyroidism and ophthalmopathy. The source material, RNA transcripts, was used to amplify TCR beta CDR3 regions. HTBI primers were the set used in a first-round RT-PCR of the TCR CDR3. Via MiXCR, TCRdb re-called the multiplex PCR reads, giving one row per CDR3 protein. Of nearly 600,000 distinct CDR3 sequences listed, more than 11% were seen once; the top ten hold 5.8%. PBMCs came from about 10 ml fresh peripheral blood. This clonotype was counted between two and nine times. The sequence came from a woman in her thirties with Graves' hyperthyroidism that later progressed to Graves' ophthalmopathy. Material for sequencing was blood.

The CDR3 loop reads CASIWTTENIQYF. CDR3 DNA: TGCGCCAGCATCTGGACTACTGAAAACATTCAGTACTTC. The V and J genes are TRBV4-3 and TRBJ2-4; tentative D call: TRBD2 (6 bases). The CDR3 consists of 13 residues. The germline gives CDR1 LGHNA, CDR2 YSLEER. V was clipped by 7 bases and J by 5 bases, with 12 bases between them.